Below are 29 T cell receptor beta chains sequenced from a single sample in a study of T cell changes during pregnancy in multiple sclerosis. This table comes from immunoSEQ multiplex PCR, and its TCRdb copy is limited to in-frame clones, with some not included. The sample carries 32,000 or so clones, roughly nine tenths recorded once. Material: CD4+ T cells from peripheral blood mononuclear cells, obtained in the third trimester of pregnancy. All receptors come from a female donor in good health, enrolled as a control in a pregnancy study.

The rearrangement uses TRBV19 and TRBJ2-7; a possible D gene is TRBD1 (5 bases). This CDR3 contains 17 residues. Germline values: CDR1 LNHDA, CDR2 SQIVND (reference sequence). The V end lost 6 bases, the J end lost 2 bases, and 23 bases lay between the germline ends. As DNA, the CDR3 is TGTGCCAGTAGCATAAGTGGGGCTTTACAGGCCCCCTACGAGCAGTACTTC. Its protein is CASSISGALQAPYEQYF.

The chain is built from TRBV20-1 and TRBJ2-3; D is uncertain. Trimming cost V 3 bases and J 6 bases, with 7 bases left between them. This CDR3 has 11 amino acids. The V gene's germline CDR1 is DFQATT and CDR2 SNEGSKA (reference sequence). In DNA, the CDR3 is TGCAGTGCTAGCCCAATGGATACGCAGTATTTT. Translation: CSASPMDTQYF.

The rearrangement links TRBV27 to TRBJ1-4; no firm D call. This CDR3 is 13 amino acids long. Trimming cost V 6 bases and J 16 bases, with 21 bases left between them. Per the germline V gene, CDR1 is MNHEY and CDR2 is SMNVEV (reference sequence). The CDR3 spells CASSLKGLGRGFF. In DNA, the CDR3 is TGTGCCAGCAGCTTAAAAGGGCTTGGGCGGGGGTTTTTT.

This chain links TRBV28 with TRBJ1-4; a possible D gene is TRBD1 (5 bases). Between the trimmed V and J ends, which lost 5 bases and 0 bases, there was a span of 10 bases. The CDR3 is 15 amino acids. The germline V gene has CDR1 MDHEN and CDR2 SYDVKM. CDR3 loop: CASSKDTATNEKLFF. CDR3 DNA: TGTGCCAGCAGTAAGGACACTGCAACTAATGAAAAACTGTTTTTT.

This chain connects TRBV6-1 to TRBJ2-7, with TRBD1 identical over 8 bases. CDR3 size: 13 residues. Germline-derived CDR1 and CDR2 are MNHNS and SASEGT. V dropped 8 bases and J dropped 3; count of bases not matched to a gene: 6. The CDR3 bases are TGTGCCAGCGGGTTGGACAGGGACTACGAGCAGTACTTC. Translation: CASGLDRDYEQYF.

CDR3 sequence: CASSFRGSGANVLTF. CDR3 sequence (DNA): TGTGCCAGCAGTTTCAGGGGGTCTGGGGCCAACGTCCTGACTTTC. V usage is TRBV28 and J usage is TRBJ2-6, with 7 bases aligning to TRBD1. CDR3 size: 15 residues. J gave up 1 base and V 3 bases, and 0 bases lay outside the gene matches. Germline V gene sequence: CDR1 MDHEN, CDR2 SYDVKM.

This rearrangement joins TRBV4-1 to TRBJ2-5, with TRBD2 matching over 7 bases. Trimming cost V 0 bases and J 7 bases; bases outside gene matches: 8. CDR3 length equals 15 residues. Germline V lookup: CDR1 MGHRA, CDR2 YSYEKL. This chain's CDR3 is CASSQDWRGMGTQYF. CDR3 nucleotides: TGCGCCAGCAGCCAAGACTGGCGGGGGATGGGGACCCAGTACTTC.

V gene TRBV2 combines with J gene TRBJ2-3; 10 bases align to TRBD2. V lost 10 bases to trimming and J lost 0 bases; unmatched junction nucleotides: 4. This CDR3 region has 14 residues. Germline values: CDR1 SNHLY, CDR2 FYNNEI. The DNA of the CDR3 is TGTGCCACGGGACTAGCGCTTAGCACAGATACGCAGTATTTT. Translating gives CATGLALSTDTQYF.

J is TRBJ2-7 and V is TRBV5-5; 7 bases fit TRBD1. This CDR3 spans 15 amino acids. J was trimmed by 3 bases and V by 3 bases; bases with no gene match: 9. CDR1 is SGHKS, CDR2 YYEKEE, per germline (reference sequence). CDR3: CASSSKQGRGYEQYF. CDR3 DNA sequence: TGTGCCAGCAGCTCAAAACAGGGGCGCGGCTACGAGCAGTACTTC.

J is TRBJ1-1 and V is TRBV6-1; a possible D gene is TRBD1 (6 bases). The CDR3 has 14 residues. The V gene's germline CDR1 is MNHNS and CDR2 SASEGT. Trimming removed 2 bases from V and 7 bases from J, with 14 bases in between. The CDR3 bases are TGTGCCAGCAGTGAATTAGGGGACAAGGGTGAAGCTTTCTTT. Its translation is CASSELGDKGEAFF.

This chain joins TRBV2 and TRBJ2-2; 10 bases are shared with TRBD2. Germline V gives CDR1 SNHLY, CDR2 FYNNEI. There are 17 residues in the CDR3. V lost 7 bases and J lost 5; bases outside the gene matches: 13. The CDR3 DNA reads as TGTGCCAGCACTGTAGGGCCTAGCGGGAGCTGGACCGGGGAGCTGTTTTTT. Residues: CASTVGPSGSWTGELFF.

The chain employs TRBV6-5 and TRBJ1-1; no clear D. This CDR3 is 15 amino acids long. With 2 bases removed from V and 4 bases from J, the gap between germline ends came to 14 bases. CDR1 and CDR2 from the germline V gene are MNHEY and SVGAGI. CDR3 nucleotide sequence: TGTGCCAGCAGTTACCGTGGGCGGGGAGGCACTGAAGCTTTCTTT. Protein product: CASSYRGRGGTEAFF.

For the CDR3, the DNA is TGTGCCAGCAGCGTACTAGCGGGGGGGTCTACTAGCACAGATACGCAGTATTTT. Its translation is CASSVLAGGSTSTDTQYF. The rearrangement uses TRBV9 and TRBJ2-3; 12 bases are shared with TRBD2. CDR1 and CDR2 (germline): SGDLS, YYNGEE. The CDR3 totals 18 residues. The V segment lost 1 base and the J segment 0 bases; nucleotides outside the gene matches: 6.

J is TRBJ2-1 and V is TRBV6-1; a weak D match, TRBD1 (5 bases). The V end lost 4 bases, the J end lost 2 bases, and 12 bases lay between the germline ends. Germline CDR1 and CDR2: MNHNS and SASEGT. The CDR3 totals 15 residues. In DNA, the CDR3 is TGTGCCAGCAGTGCAAGGGGCGGAACCTACAATGAGCAGTTCTTC. As protein: CASSARGGTYNEQFF.

V and J are TRBV29-1 and TRBJ1-2; weak D call: TRBD1 (5 bases). V lost 4 bases to trimming and J lost 4 bases, with 22 bases between them. Germline loops: CDR1 SQVTM, CDR2 ANQGSEA. The CDR3 runs to 16 residues. CDR3 sequence: CSVAPLLSPGGYGYTF. CDR3 in DNA: TGCAGCGTTGCCCCATTACTTTCTCCGGGGGGCTATGGCTACACCTTC. The complete variable domain, with remaining parts taken from reference TRBV29-1 and TRBJ1-2, reads SAVISQKPSRDICQRGTSLTIQCQVDSQVTMMFWYRQQPGQSLTLIATANQGSEATYESGFVIDKFPISRPNLTFSTLTVSNMSPEDSSIYLCSVAPLLSPGGYGYTFGSGTRLTVV.

In its sample, this clone was seen a few times. This sequence joins TRBV6-5 and TRBJ2-1; perhaps TRBD1 as D (6 bases). Germline values: CDR1 MNHEY, CDR2 SVGAGI. V lost 6 bases and J lost 8, with 14 bases in between. The length of the CDR3 is 13 residues. DNA of the CDR3: TGTGCCAGCAGCCTAACAGGGATCGATGAGCAGTTCTTC. Protein sequence: CASSLTGIDEQFF.

This clone was counted a few times. J is TRBJ2-7 and V is TRBV14; a possible D gene is TRBD1 (5 bases). The CDR3 loop spans 13 amino acids. Germline lookup yields CDR1 SGHDN and CDR2 FVKESK. Trimming left V 4 bases short and J 2 bases short, with 9 bases between. The DNA for the CDR3 is TGTGCCAGCAGCCGGCAACAGGCCTACGAGCAGTACTTC. Protein: CASSRQQAYEQYF. Drawing the rest from reference TRBV14 and TRBJ2-7, the complete variable domain is EAGVTQFPSHSVIEKGQTVTLRCDPISGHDNLYWYRRVMGKEIKFLLHFVKESKQDESGMPNNRFLAERTGGTYSTLKVQPAELEDSGVYFCASSRQQAYEQYFGPGTRLTVT.

V usage is TRBV7-2 and J usage is TRBJ2-7, with TRBD1 matching 9 bases. CDR1 and CDR2 (germline): SGHTA, FQGNSA. The V gene end was trimmed by 5 bases and the J gene end by 4 bases; junction bases not matched to a gene: 6. This CDR3 contains 14 residues. CDR3 nucleotide sequence: TGTGCCAGCAGCCCCGGGACAGGGATTTACGAGCAGTACTTC. It yields the protein CASSPGTGIYEQYF.

This clone was counted a single time. CDR3 amino acids: CAISAGQPYEQYF. CDR3 nucleotide sequence: TGTGCCATCAGTGCGGGACAGCCCTACGAGCAGTACTTC. The J gene is TRBJ2-7, the V gene TRBV10-3; 7 bases match TRBD1. The germline gives CDR1 ENHRY, CDR2 SYGVKD. The CDR3 consists of 13 residues. Germline trimming cut 4 bases from V and 2 bases from J; bases unmatched to any gene: 2.

J is TRBJ2-6 and V is TRBV5-4; D not resolved. Germline V gives CDR1 SGHNT, CDR2 YYREEE (reference sequence). V lost 9 bases to trimming and J lost 0 bases, with 13 bases between them. There are 15 residues in the CDR3. CDR3: CAISSPGSGANVLTF. The CDR3 nucleotides are TGTGCCATCTCATCCCCCGGCTCTGGGGCCAACGTCCTGACTTTC.

This clone turned up a few times. The rearrangement links TRBV20-1 to TRBJ2-1; possibly TRBD2 for D (5 bases). The CDR3 length is 10 residues. V was cut by 6 bases and J by 11 bases, with 11 bases left in between. Germline V gives CDR1 DFQATT, CDR2 SNEGSKA (reference sequence). Here the CDR3 DNA reads TGCAGTGCCGAGAGGGCGAAGCAGTTCTTC. This codes for CSAERAKQFF.

The chain employs TRBV13 and TRBJ2-7; TRBD1 agrees at 11 bases. The CDR3 covers 17 residues. With 1 base clipped from V and 5 bases from J, the junction kept 10 bases outside the gene matches. Germline V gene sequence: CDR1 PRHDT, CDR2 FYEKMQ (reference sequence). CDR3 amino acids: CASSLASYRDRGNEQYF. CDR3 DNA sequence: TGTGCCAGCAGCTTAGCCTCTTACCGGGACAGGGGGAACGAGCAGTACTTC.

The chain couples TRBV18 to TRBJ2-5, with D possibly matching TRBD1 (6 bases). Trimming took 4 bases from V and 2 from J, leaving 8 bases between them. CDR3 length: 13 amino acids. In germline, CDR1 is KGHSH, CDR2 LQKENI. DNA for the CDR3: TGTGCCAGCTCACGTGGACAGCAAGAGACCCAGTACTTC. Protein sequence: CASSRGQQETQYF. The full variable domain, in which reference TRBV18 and TRBJ2-5 provide the parts outside the CDR3, is NAGVMQNPRHLVRRRGQEARLRCSPMKGHSHVYWYRQLPEEGLKFMVYLQKENIIDESGMPKERFSAEFPKEGPSILRIQQVVRGDSAAYFCASSRGQQETQYFGPGTRLLVL.

In this sample, this clone turned up once. CDR3 in amino acids: CASSPGTANTGELFF. The DNA for the CDR3 is TGCGCCAGCTCCCCCGGGACAGCCAACACCGGGGAGCTGTTTTTT. The V and J genes are TRBV5-1 and TRBJ2-2; 7 positions match TRBD1. There are 15 residues in the CDR3. The V segment lost 7 bases and the J segment 2 bases; nucleotides outside the gene matches: 8. Germline lookup yields CDR1 SGHRS and CDR2 YFSETQ.

The genes are TRBV7-9 and TRBJ1-5; 9 bases are a match to TRBD1. In germline, CDR1 is SEHNR, CDR2 FQNEAQ (reference sequence). The CDR3 is 15 residues long. V was clipped by 5 bases and J by 7 bases; unmatched bases: 9. The chain's CDR3 is CASSKITGGEQPQHF. Written as DNA, the CDR3 is TGTGCCAGCAGCAAGATAACAGGGGGCGAACAGCCCCAGCATTTT. The complete variable domain, with remaining parts taken from reference TRBV7-9 and TRBJ1-5, reads DTGVSQNPRHKITKRGQNVTFRCDPISEHNRLYWYRQTLGQGPEFLTYFQNEAQLEKSRLLSDRFSAERPKGSFSTLEIQRTEQGDSAMYLCASSKITGGEQPQHFGDGTRLSIL.

The chain uses TRBV28 and TRBJ1-1; TRBD1 matches at 10 bases. The CDR3 covers 14 residues. The germline CDR1 and CDR2 sequences are MDHEN and SYDVKM. V was clipped by 6 bases and J by 3 bases; unmatched bases: 4. This CDR3 reads CASRGGQGDTEAFF. In DNA form, the CDR3 reads TGTGCCAGCAGGGGAGGACAGGGGGACACTGAAGCTTTCTTT. The full variable domain, completed using reference TRBV28 and TRBJ1-1, is DVKVTQSSRYLVKRTGEKVFLECVQDMDHENMFWYRQDPGLGLRLIYFSYDVKMKEKGDIPEGYSVSREKKERFSLILESASTNQTSMYLCASRGGQGDTEAFFGQGTRLTVV.

The sample holds a few counts of this clone. The chain is built from TRBV18 and TRBJ2-7, with D hard to call. Germline V CDR1 and CDR2: KGHSH, LQKENI. The CDR3 spans 13 residues. V lost 2 bases, J lost 0 bases, and 5 bases lay in between. CDR3 in amino acids: CASSPGGSYEQYF. Written as DNA, the CDR3 is TGTGCCAGCTCACCAGGCGGCTCCTACGAGCAGTACTTC.

CDR3 loop: CASSMQATGPKFTDTQYF. The DNA for the CDR3 is TGTGCCAGCAGCATGCAGGCGACAGGGCCAAAATTCACAGATACGCAGTATTTT. This chain joins TRBV21-1 and TRBJ2-3; the table assigns TRBD1, which was not confirmed against the DNA. TRBV21-1 is a pseudogene. The CDR3 has 18 amino acids.

This clone was seen just once. The chain has TRBV6-4 and TRBJ2-7, with 12 positions matching TRBD2. CDR1 is MRHNA, CDR2 SNTAGT, per germline. Unmatched junction bases numbered 10, after V lost 0 bases and J lost 4 bases. The CDR3 contains 18 residues. The CDR3 sequence is CASSDSGPSGGAEYEQYF. The DNA of the CDR3 is TGTGCCAGCAGTGACTCAGGGCCTAGCGGGGGGGCCGAATACGAGCAGTACTTC.